This record covers a single T cell receptor beta chain. What this receptor recognizes is not known. The record has no base qualities; no much larger clone is one base away. TCR beta CDR3 regions were amplified from RNA transcripts. A first-round RT-PCR of the TCR CDR3 used the HTBI primer set with the Qiagen OneStep RT-PCR kit. The libraries were constructed in a second round of multiplex PCR and then size-selected and purified. Libraries were sequenced paired-end with 100 bp reads on an Illumina HiSeq2000. In the authors' own workflow: SOAPnuke was used to process the raw data, removing reads that contained adapters or uncalled bases, had a mean Phred below 15, or lacked an exact match to the constant primer or identifier. COPE v1.2.5 was used to merge the high-quality paired reads, and each unique nucleotide sequence was defined as a clonotype. MiTCR v1.1 was used to align clonotypes to the IMGT TRBV, TRBD and TRBJ reference segments. The analysis included only V-J combinations with a frequency above 0.0001, which together covered more than 98% of the repertoires. The TCS score was defined as the ratio of F50 (clonal expansion) to E x V (chaos), calculated using BLOSUM62-based TCRdist between CDR3 peptides within each V-J. Welch's t-statistics and random forest reduced 500 to 650 V-J features to fewer than 15, which were used in a naive Bayes classifier (R e1071). Through fastp at Q25 and MiXCR, TCRdb rebuilt clones from the public reads, retaining in-frame beta chains. CDR3 protein duplicates are merged, each entry listing the most common genes and DNA. The V and J calls were determined by TCRdb, not by the authors. The sample table lists about 290,000 distinct CDR3 sequences, 13% of them with a count of one. Roughly 8.5% of the sample rests with the top ten.

The hyperthyroidism patients were between 18 and 65 years old and newly diagnosed, with a disease duration of less than 2 months. Exclusion was applied to patients with uncontrolled infections, other autoimmune diseases, pregnancy or lactation. Diagnoses were based on clinical symptoms, serum thyroxine and TRAb, thyroid ultrasound and orbital computed tomography. Blood from progressor patients was collected at the time of first diagnosis with hyperthyroidism, before any ophthalmopathy symptoms had appeared. Ficoll-Paque density gradient centrifugation was used to isolate PBMCs from around 10 ml of fresh peripheral blood. Progressor patients were initially diagnosed with Graves' hyperthyroidism and developed ophthalmopathy during follow-up. Total RNA was extracted using Trizol reagent, and RNA quality was assessed on an Agilent 2100 Bioanalyzer. This record belongs to a study of T cells in Graves' hyperthyroidism and ophthalmopathy (dated by TCRdb to about 2019). Describing the broader study: Peripheral blood was collected at initial diagnosis, before any treatment. The paper reports TCR Vbeta CDR3 sequencing of some 140 peripheral blood samples: 43 ophthalmopathy, about 75 hyperthyroidism and approximately 17 progressor patients. To identify TCR V-J signatures that set the groups apart, the researchers used a discovery cohort of more than 95 patients, made up of 43 with Graves' ophthalmopathy and 55 to 65 with stable Graves' hyperthyroidism. For training and testing, the 100 or so patients in the discovery cohort were randomly divided in a 7:3 ratio. Prospective prediction of ophthalmopathy was tested in an independent validation cohort of 18 to 20 hyperthyroidism patients and 15 to 17 patients who later progressed to ophthalmopathy. In addition, the study compared T-cell repertoires in thyroid tissue and in blood from 6 or 7 Graves' hyperthyroidism patients. Following sampling, methimazole starting at 30 mg daily was given to hyperthyroidism patients, and high-dose intravenous methylprednisolone was given to ophthalmopathy patients.

Including cysteine and phenylalanine, the CDR3 has 16 amino acids. The retained sequence is limited to the CDR3, 48 bases, with the frame set at the first base. V is clipped by 6 bases and J by 8 bases, and the sequence between their germline boundaries is 23 bases long. The CDR1 and CDR2 encoded by the germline V gene are MDHEN and SYDVKM. Summary of the overall study and its limitations: Ophthalmopathy was separated from stable hyperthyroidism by a 13 V-J signature model, with about 88% sensitivity and about 81% specificity obtained in cross-validation and 80%/75% obtained in testing. Most expanded thyroid clonotypes (frequency above 0.001) were also detected in blood, suggesting blood repertoires may reflect thyroid immune responses. No statistical method was used to fix the sample size in advance, and group allocation was not hidden from the investigators. In validation, progression to ophthalmopathy was predicted by the model with around 70% sensitivity and approximately 78% specificity, a median of 6.5 months before onset.

The specimen was blood. The TCR comes from a woman in her twenties or thirties with Graves' hyperthyroidism that later progressed to Graves' ophthalmopathy. The chain uses TRBV28 and TRBJ2-1; the D call could be TRBD1 or TRBD2, with each sharing 5 bases. The CDR3 region: CASSRDDPFLFDEQFF. In nucleotide form, the sequence is TGTGCCAGCAGCCGGGACGACCCATTCTTGTTCGATGAGCAGTTCTTC.